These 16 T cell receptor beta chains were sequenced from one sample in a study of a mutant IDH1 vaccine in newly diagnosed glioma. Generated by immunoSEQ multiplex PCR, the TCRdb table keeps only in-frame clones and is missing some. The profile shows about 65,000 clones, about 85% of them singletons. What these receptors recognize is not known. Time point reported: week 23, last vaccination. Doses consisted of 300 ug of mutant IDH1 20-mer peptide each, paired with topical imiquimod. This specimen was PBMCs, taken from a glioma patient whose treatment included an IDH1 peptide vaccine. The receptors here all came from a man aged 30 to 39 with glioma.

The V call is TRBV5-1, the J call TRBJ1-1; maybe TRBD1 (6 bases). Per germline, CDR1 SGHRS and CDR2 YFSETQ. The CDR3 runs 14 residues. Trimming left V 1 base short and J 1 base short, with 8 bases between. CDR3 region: CASSLTGRNTEAFF. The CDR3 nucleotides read TGCGCCAGCAGCTTGACAGGGAGGAACACTGAAGCTTTCTTT.

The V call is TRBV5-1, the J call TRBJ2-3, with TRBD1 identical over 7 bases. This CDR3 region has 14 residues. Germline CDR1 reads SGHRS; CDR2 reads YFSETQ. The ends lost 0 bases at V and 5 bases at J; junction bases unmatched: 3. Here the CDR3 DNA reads TGCGCCAGCAGCTTGGGGCAGGGGGTAGATACGCAGTATTTT. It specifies CASSLGQGVDTQYF.

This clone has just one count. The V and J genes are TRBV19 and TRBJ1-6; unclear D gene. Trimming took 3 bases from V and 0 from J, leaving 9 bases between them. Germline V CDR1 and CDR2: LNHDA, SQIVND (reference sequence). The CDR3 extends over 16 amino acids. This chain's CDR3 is CASSMSRSSYNSPLHF. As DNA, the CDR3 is TGTGCCAGTAGTATGTCGAGGAGCTCCTATAATTCACCCCTCCACTTT. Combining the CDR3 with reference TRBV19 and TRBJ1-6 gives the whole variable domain DGGITQSPKYLFRKEGQNVTLSCEQNLNHDAMYWYRQDPGQGLRLIYYSQIVNDFQKGDIAEGYSVSREKKESFPLTVTSAQKNPTAFYLCASSMSRSSYNSPLHFGNGTRLTVT.

The CDR3 spells CASSEPGVGEAFF. The CDR3 DNA sequence: TGCGCCAGCAGTGAACCGGGGGTCGGCGAAGCTTTCTTT. The V and J genes are TRBV10-1 and TRBJ1-1; D is perhaps TRBD1 (5 bases). V was cut by 3 bases and J by 8 bases, with 13 bases left in between. There are 13 residues in the CDR3. In germline, CDR1 is WNHNN, CDR2 SYGVQD (reference sequence).

As DNA, the CDR3 is TGTGCCAGCAGCTTTTCCAGGGGCCGGACTAGCCCGTGTTGCACAGATACGCAGTATTTT. Amino acid sequence: CASSFSRGRTSPCCTDTQYF. The chain carries TRBV7-6 and TRBJ2-3; 8 nucleotides match TRBD2. Germline V CDR1 and CDR2: SGHVS, FNYEAQ. The junction had 18 bases not matched to a gene; V was cut back by 3 bases and J by 1 base. CDR3 size: 20 residues.

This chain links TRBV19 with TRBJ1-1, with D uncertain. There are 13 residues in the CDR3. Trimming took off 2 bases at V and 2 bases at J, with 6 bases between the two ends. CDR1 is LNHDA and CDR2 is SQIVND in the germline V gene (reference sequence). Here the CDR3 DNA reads TGTGCCAGTAGTATACGGCCAAACACTGAAGCTTTCTTT. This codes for CASSIRPNTEAFF.

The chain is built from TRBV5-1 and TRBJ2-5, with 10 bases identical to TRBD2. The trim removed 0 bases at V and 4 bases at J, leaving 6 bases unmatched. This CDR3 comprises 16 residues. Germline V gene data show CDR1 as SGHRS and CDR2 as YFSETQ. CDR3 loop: CASSLASGGTLETQYF. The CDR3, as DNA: TGCGCCAGCAGCTTGGCTAGCGGGGGAACATTAGAGACCCAGTACTTC.

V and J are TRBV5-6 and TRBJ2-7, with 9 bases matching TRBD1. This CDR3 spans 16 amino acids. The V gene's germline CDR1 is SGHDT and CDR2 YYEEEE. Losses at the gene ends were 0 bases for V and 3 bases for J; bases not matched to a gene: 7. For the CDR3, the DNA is TGTGCCAGCAGCTTGGGGACAGGGGCAATAGGCTACGAGCAGTACTTC. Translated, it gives CASSLGTGAIGYEQYF.

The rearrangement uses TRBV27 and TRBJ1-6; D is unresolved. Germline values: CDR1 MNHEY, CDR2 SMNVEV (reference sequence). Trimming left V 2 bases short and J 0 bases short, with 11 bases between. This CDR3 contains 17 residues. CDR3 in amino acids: CASSLERASSYNSPLHF. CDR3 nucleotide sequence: TGTGCCAGCAGTTTAGAGAGGGCGAGCTCCTATAATTCACCCCTCCACTTT.

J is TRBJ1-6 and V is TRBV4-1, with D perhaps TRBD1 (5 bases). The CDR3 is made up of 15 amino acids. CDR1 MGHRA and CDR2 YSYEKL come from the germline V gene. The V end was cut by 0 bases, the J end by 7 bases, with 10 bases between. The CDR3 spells CASSQEATVNSPLHF. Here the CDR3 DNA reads TGCGCCAGCAGCCAAGAAGCGACAGTCAATTCACCCCTCCACTTT.

CDR3 sequence (DNA): TGTGCCAGTAGTACTCCTCGACTCCAGCAAGCAGATACGCAGTATTTT. It encodes CASSTPRLQQADTQYF. The rearrangement uses TRBV19 and TRBJ2-3; D is uncertain. This CDR3 has 16 amino acids. The germline gives CDR1 LNHDA, CDR2 SQIVND (reference sequence). V lost 4 bases, J lost 4 bases, and 18 bases lay in between. Using reference TRBV19 and TRBJ2-3 for the parts outside the CDR3, the full variable domain is DGGITQSPKYLFRKEGQNVTLSCEQNLNHDAMYWYRQDPGQGLRLIYYSQIVNDFQKGDIAEGYSVSREKKESFPLTVTSAQKNPTAFYLCASSTPRLQQADTQYFGPGTRLTVL.

CDR3 sequence reads: CAISPGQLNEKLFF. CDR3 nucleotide sequence: TGTGCCATCAGCCCGGGACAGCTTAATGAAAAACTGTTTTTT. V and J are TRBV10-3 and TRBJ1-4, with 7 bases fitting TRBD1. The V gene end was trimmed by 6 bases and the J gene end by 4 bases; junction bases not matched to a gene: 5. CDR1 is ENHRY, CDR2 SYGVKD, per germline. The CDR3 length is 14 residues.

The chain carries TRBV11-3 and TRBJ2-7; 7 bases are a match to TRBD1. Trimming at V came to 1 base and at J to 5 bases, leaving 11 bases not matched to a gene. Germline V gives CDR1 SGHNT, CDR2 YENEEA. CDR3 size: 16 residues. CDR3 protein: CASSLGFDRESHEQYF. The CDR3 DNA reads TGTGCCAGCAGCTTAGGATTCGACAGGGAATCCCACGAGCAGTACTTC.

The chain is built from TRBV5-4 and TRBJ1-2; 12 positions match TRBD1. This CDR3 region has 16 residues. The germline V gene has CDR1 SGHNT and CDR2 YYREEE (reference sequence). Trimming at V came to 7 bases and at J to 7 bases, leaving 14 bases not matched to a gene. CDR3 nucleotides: TGTGCCAGCGTAAAGATGGGACAGGGGGCTAAGGGTGGCTACACCTTC. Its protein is CASVKMGQGAKGGYTF. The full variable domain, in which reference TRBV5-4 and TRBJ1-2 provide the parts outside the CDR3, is ETGVTQSPTHLIKTRGQQVTLRCSSQSGHNTVSWYQQALGQGPQFIFQYYREEENGRGNFPPRFSGLQFPNYSSELNVNALELDDSALYLCASVKMGQGAKGGYTFGSGTRLTVV.

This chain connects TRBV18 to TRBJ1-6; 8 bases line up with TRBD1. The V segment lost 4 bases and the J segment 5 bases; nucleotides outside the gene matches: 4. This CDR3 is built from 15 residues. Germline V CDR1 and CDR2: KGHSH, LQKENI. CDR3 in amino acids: CASSQGQGHNSPLHF. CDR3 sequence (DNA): TGTGCCAGCTCACAAGGACAGGGCCATAATTCACCCCTCCACTTT.

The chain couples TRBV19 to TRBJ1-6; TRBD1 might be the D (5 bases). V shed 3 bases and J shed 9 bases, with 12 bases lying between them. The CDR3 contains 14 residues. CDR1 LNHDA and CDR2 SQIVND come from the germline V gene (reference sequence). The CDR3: CASSIGREGSPLHF. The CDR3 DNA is TGTGCCAGTAGTATTGGCAGGGAGGGTTCACCCCTCCACTTT.